The 19 T cell receptor beta chains presented below share a single source sample, sequenced in a study of shared clonotypes between healthy human individuals. Some clones are missing from TCRdb's copy, which holds only in-frame ones; the method was immunoSEQ multiplex PCR. The data show some 2,500,000 clones, with roughly 92% seen just once and roughly 0.34% held by the top ten. Material: naive CD4+ T cells from PBMCs. Subset described: CD45RA+ positively selected. The receptors were gathered from a man between 18 and 29 years old in good health. Some clones in this sample may be carry-over from other donors' samples.

The V call is TRBV5-1, the J call TRBJ1-3; D may be TRBD1 (6 bases). The CDR3 covers 17 residues. Germline CDR1 SGHRS, CDR2 YFSETQ. V was trimmed by 3 bases and J by 0 bases, leaving 16 bases between them. The CDR3 loop is CASSSRPTGFSGNTIYF. CDR3 nucleotides: TGCGCCAGCAGCTCCCGACCAACAGGGTTCTCTGGAAACACCATATATTTT.

The J gene is TRBJ2-2, the V gene TRBV11-1, with 11 nucleotides matching TRBD2. Germline assignment: CDR1 SGHAT and CDR2 FQDESV (reference sequence). The CDR3 has 15 amino acids. V lost 5 bases and J lost 5; bases outside the gene matches: 4. CDR3 nucleotide sequence: TGTGCCAGCAGCATCCTAGCGGGAGGTACCGGGGAGCTGTTTTTT. It encodes CASSILAGGTGELFF.

The V call is TRBV7-3, the J call TRBJ2-1, with TRBD2 identical over 8 bases. Losses at the gene ends were 1 base for V and 6 bases for J; bases not matched to a gene: 5. The germline V gene has CDR1 SGHTA and CDR2 FQGTGA. The CDR3 covers 15 residues. The CDR3 nucleotides are TGTGCCAGCAGCTTAAGCCTAGCGGGTGCCAATGAGCAGTTCTTC. Amino acid sequence: CASSLSLAGANEQFF.

V gene TRBV6-5 combines with J gene TRBJ1-1; D is perhaps TRBD1 (5 bases). The CDR3 contains 14 residues. V lost 7 bases and J 4 bases, leaving 16 bases between the germline ends. The germline V gene has CDR1 MNHEY and CDR2 SVGAGI. CDR3 region: CASKLPGGATEAFF. CDR3 nucleotide sequence: TGTGCCAGCAAGTTACCCGGGGGAGCCACTGAAGCTTTCTTT.

The chain joins TRBV5-1 to TRBJ2-6; TRBD1 or TRBD2 may be the D gene (5 bases each). Per germline, CDR1 SGHRS and CDR2 YFSETQ. This CDR3 has 19 amino acids. The V and J ends lost 4 bases and 0 bases respectively, with 20 bases between them. The CDR3 nucleotides read TGCGCCAGCAGCGGAACCGGGACGGCTGCTGGCTCTGGGGCCAACGTCCTGACTTTC. It is translated as CASSGTGTAAGSGANVLTF.

The sample holds one count of this clone. This chain links TRBV7-2 with TRBJ2-7; 12 bases are a match to TRBD1. The CDR3 runs 17 residues. V dropped 1 base and J dropped 5; count of bases not matched to a gene: 9. Germline CDR1 is SGHTA and CDR2 is FQGNSA. The CDR3 loop reads CASSLGFGTGGGNEQYF. The CDR3 bases are TGTGCCAGCAGCTTAGGTTTCGGGACAGGGGGCGGGAACGAGCAGTACTTC.

Details on this clone: Within the sample, other DNA sequences also encode this same CDR3. V usage is TRBV2 and J usage is TRBJ2-7; D uncertain. The ends were cut back, 4 bases at V and 6 bases at J, with 7 bases in the middle. The V gene's germline CDR1 is SNHLY and CDR2 FYNNEI. The CDR3 contains 11 residues. The CDR3 reads CASSVRGEQYF. The CDR3 nucleotides read TGTGCCAGCAGTGTAAGAGGCGAGCAGTACTTC. The variable domain in full, completed from reference TRBV2 and TRBJ2-7, reads EPEVTQTPSHQVTQMGQEVILRCVPISNHLYFYWYRQILGQKVEFLVSFYNNEISEKSEIFDDQFSVERPDGSNFTLKIRSTKLEDSAMYFCASSVRGEQYFGPGTRLTVT.

The V call is TRBV18, the J call TRBJ1-2, with D unclear. Germline loops: CDR1 KGHSH, CDR2 LQKENI. The CDR3 has 14 residues. V was clipped by 0 bases and J by 8 bases, with 13 bases between them. The CDR3 nucleotides read TGTGCCAGCTCACCACCGCCACATTTTAACGGCTACACCTTC. Translation gives CASSPPPHFNGYTF.

Written as DNA, the CDR3 is TGTGCCAGTAGTTGGACAGAAGTCTACGAGCAGTACTTC. Translation: CASSWTEVYEQYF. The rearrangement links TRBV19 to TRBJ2-7; D is perhaps TRBD1 (6 bases). The CDR3 runs 13 residues. Trimming cost V 5 bases and J 3 bases, with 11 bases left between them. Germline V CDR1 and CDR2: LNHDA, SQIVND (reference sequence).

This chain links TRBV6-5 with TRBJ1-1; no clear D. V was clipped by 4 bases and J by 6 bases, with 9 bases between them. The CDR3 consists of 12 residues. The germline gives CDR1 MNHEY, CDR2 SVGAGI. CDR3 residues: CASSSHPPEAFF. In DNA, the CDR3 is TGTGCCAGCAGTTCCCACCCCCCTGAAGCTTTCTTT.

Turning to this clone: At one of its ends the junction is not consistent with the germline gene, which may arise from a read error. In DNA, the CDR3 is TGCGCCAGCAACTTGGGTGCGGACTACTATGGCTACACCTTC. Encoded protein: CASNLGADYYGYTF. The chain recombines TRBV5-1 with TRBJ1-2; D call uncertain. Germline V lookup: CDR1 SGHRS, CDR2 YFSETQ. The CDR3 is 14 residues long.

Notes on this clone: This same CDR3 is encoded by further DNA sequences in the sample. V and J are TRBV7-9 and TRBJ2-7; possibly TRBD2 for D (6 bases). Germline V gene sequence: CDR1 SEHNR, CDR2 FQNEAQ (reference sequence). V shed 3 bases and J shed 4 bases, with 10 bases lying between them. This CDR3 is 13 amino acids long. CDR3 sequence: CASSFGSGYEQYF. As DNA, the CDR3 is TGTGCCAGCAGCTTCGGCAGCGGGTACGAGCAGTACTTC.

The J gene is TRBJ2-7, the V gene TRBV5-1; TRBD1 might be the D (5 bases). Deletions cut 1 base from V and 0 bases from J, with 14 bases between. The V gene's germline CDR1 is SGHRS and CDR2 YFSETQ. The CDR3 spans 16 residues. The CDR3 loop reads CASSLFQGRDSYEQYF. CDR3 nucleotide sequence: TGCGCCAGCAGCTTGTTTCAGGGAAGGGACTCCTACGAGCAGTACTTC.

The chain recombines TRBV6-1 with TRBJ2-5, with D possibly matching TRBD2 (5 bases). CDR1 is MNHNS and CDR2 is SASEGT in the germline V gene. Trimming stripped 4 bases from V and 2 bases from J, with 17 bases between. The CDR3 runs 16 residues. The CDR3 DNA reads TGTGCCAGCAGTGCGGGGAGAGTTCCGAGGCAAGAGACCCAGTACTTC. This codes for CASSAGRVPRQETQYF.

V and J are TRBV19 and TRBJ2-5; D possibly uses TRBD1 or TRBD2 (5 bases each). The V gene lost 9 bases and the J gene lost 4 bases, with 15 bases spanning the gap. CDR1 and CDR2 from the germline V gene are LNHDA and SQIVND (reference sequence). This CDR3 has 13 residues. The CDR3 bases are TGTGCCAGCTCCGGGACGCCTCGAGAGACCCAGTACTTC. Protein sequence: CASSGTPRETQYF. Combining the CDR3 with reference TRBV19 and TRBJ2-5 gives the whole variable domain DGGITQSPKYLFRKEGQNVTLSCEQNLNHDAMYWYRQDPGQGLRLIYYSQIVNDFQKGDIAEGYSVSREKKESFPLTVTSAQKNPTAFYLCASSGTPRETQYFGPGTRLLVL.

The rearrangement links TRBV28 to TRBJ1-4; a weak D match, TRBD1 (5 bases). Germline V gives CDR1 MDHEN, CDR2 SYDVKM. The CDR3 extends over 17 amino acids. V shed 5 bases and J shed 7 bases, with 23 bases lying between them. In nucleotides, the CDR3 is TGTGCCAGCAGTACCAAGCGGACCGGGACGGTTTTTGAAAAACTGTTTTTT. Protein sequence: CASSTKRTGTVFEKLFF.

The chain combines TRBV4-1 with TRBJ2-7; the D call may be TRBD1 or TRBD2 (5 bases each). The CDR3 runs to 14 residues. Germline CDR1 is MGHRA and CDR2 is YSYEKL. Between the trimmed V and J ends, which lost 4 bases and 8 bases, there was a span of 18 bases. The CDR3 bases are TGCGCCAGCAGCCTCGGGGCCGACGTAATCCAGCAGTACTTC. This sequence encodes CASSLGADVIQQYF.

Of note for this clone: The sample contains more than one DNA sequence encoding this CDR3. The chain links TRBV7-3 to TRBJ2-2, with 8 bases that match TRBD1. CDR1 SGHTA and CDR2 FQGTGA come from the germline V gene. The trim removed 5 bases at V and 2 bases at J, leaving 4 bases unmatched. The length of the CDR3 is 15 residues. The CDR3 is CASSPTGANTGELFF. CDR3 nucleotides: TGTGCCAGCAGCCCGACAGGGGCCAACACCGGGGAGCTGTTTTTT.

The chain uses TRBV28 and TRBJ1-4; perhaps TRBD1 as D (5 bases). Trimming pared 3 bases from V and 11 bases from J, leaving 22 bases between. CDR3 length: 16 amino acids. Germline CDR1 and CDR2: MDHEN and SYDVKM. CDR3: CASSFLGEINVGKLFF. The CDR3 DNA sequence: TGTGCCAGCAGTTTCCTAGGGGAGATAAACGTCGGGAAACTGTTTTTT.